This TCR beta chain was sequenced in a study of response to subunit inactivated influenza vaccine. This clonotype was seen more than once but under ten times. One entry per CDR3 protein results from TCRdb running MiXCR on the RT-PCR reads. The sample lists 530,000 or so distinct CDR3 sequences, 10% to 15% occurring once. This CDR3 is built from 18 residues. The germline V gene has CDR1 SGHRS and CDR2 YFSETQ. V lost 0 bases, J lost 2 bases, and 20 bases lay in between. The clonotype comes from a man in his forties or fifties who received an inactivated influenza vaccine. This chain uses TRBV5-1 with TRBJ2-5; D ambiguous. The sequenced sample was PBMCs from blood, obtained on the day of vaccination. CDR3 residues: CASSLVQPTELLQETQYF. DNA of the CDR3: TGCGCCAGCAGCTTGGTACAGCCTACGGAACTACTTCAAGAGACCCAGTACTTC.